A selection of T cell receptor beta chains follows, all from one sample in a study of blood T cell repertoires in COVID-19. Clones were read by immunoSEQ multiplex PCR, and TCRdb kept only the in-frame ones, dropping some. The repertoire has fewer than 200,000 clones, roughly 84% of them found once; the top ten carry 1% to 1.5%. The sample was PBMCs or T cells enriched from blood (not recorded which). These receptors originate from a human donor with acute COVID-19. The donor label of this sample is uncertain. The CDR3 runs from the conserved cysteine through the conserved F or W. Fields, in order: D gene, V gene, CDR3 length, CDR3 protein. The D gene is left open where the match is weak.

NA,TRBV7-9,14,CASSFIQAGPEAFF
TRBD1,TRBV10-3,14,CAIGPTGGHYEQYF
TRBD2,TRBV7-8,16,CASSPLTSGGAGTQYF
NA,TRBV7-9,15,CASSPPGDLGEKLFF
NA,TRBV2,16,CASTSPPPQTQETQYF
NA,TRBV3-1/TRBV3-2,15,CASSQGASLNTEAFF
NA,TRBV27,13,CASREGPAYEQYF
NA,TRBV27,14,CASSVGGVGSPLHF
TRBD1,TRBV30,14,CACETGTGNTEAFF
TRBD2,TRBV7-9,15,CASSPTSGAYNEQFF
NA,TRBV10-3,14,CAISESIGGETQYF
NA,TRBV27,16,CASSLTADSSGNTIYF
NA,TRBV2,13,CASAGVGNTEAFF
NA,TRBV28,15,CASSLTRFSGNTIYF
NA,TRBV5-1,14,CASSPGTPGDTIYF
TRBD2,TRBV19,16,CASSVVLAGLDNEQFF
TRBD2,TRBV4-2,16,CASSQGGTTNTGELFF
NA,TRBV4-2,16,CASSQDGVGGAEKLFF
NA,TRBV20-1,14,CSASSGATNEKLFF
NA,TRBV18,13,CASSPTESTEAFF
NA,TRBV24-1,14,CATSDPTATYEQYF
NA,TRBV30,11,CAYLQGNGYTF
TRBD1,TRBV19,14,CASSLGQGEQPQHF
NA,TRBV7-2,16,CASSLAPDYSNQPQHF
NA,TRBV18,13,CASSSLQGYGYTF
NA,TRBV10-3,13,CAISDRGRYEQYF
TRBD1,TRBV12-5,19,CASGLGRTGTGGNGSPLHF
NA,TRBV7-3,14,CASSLVGGQDTQYF
TRBD2,TRBV6-2/TRBV6-3,15,CASSYEIGGRETQYF
TRBD1,TRBV3-1/TRBV3-2,17,CASRAPLTGRGVGELFF
NA,TRBV9,14,CASSVVGEADTQYF
NA,TRBV5-1,17,CASSLGLTRGMAYEQYF
TRBD1,TRBV4-1,16,CASSQVERTGVPEQYF
TRBD1,TRBV19,15,CASSPWTGVSYGYTF
NA,TRBV7-2,16,CASSLNRPTETYEQYF
TRBD1,TRBV27,13,CASSLGDRGEQYF
TRBD1,TRBV5-4,15,CASSPRQGATDTQYF
NA,TRBV4-1,15,CASSQDLSTVYEQYF
NA,TRBV4-3,16,CASSQDTTGLSEKLFF
TRBD1,TRBV7-6,14,CASSSQGRNTEAFF
NA,TRBV4-1,16,CASSQPTSSYNSPLHF
NA,TRBV6-5,14,CASSYRGVGEKLFF
TRBD2,TRBV4-3,14,CASSRLAGSGEQYF
TRBD1,TRBV18,16,CASSPSGTGVGYGYTF
NA,TRBV6-5,13,CAIVSGNNYGYTF
TRBD2,TRBV27,16,CASSPTSGGTTDTQYF
NA,TRBV10-3,14,CAISDGQSSYEQYF
NA,TRBV6-5,10,CASREGEAFF
TRBD2,TRBV7-3,14,CASSSSGGYNEQFF
TRBD1,TRBV5-1,15,CASSPGQGSNQPQHF
TRBD1,TRBV10-1,13,CALPGTGAYEQYF
TRBD2,TRBV2,14,CASRLLAGRHEQFF